Shown below are 20 T cell receptor beta chains from a single sample sequenced in a study of CD8 T cells in ankylosing spondylitis. TCRdb reprocessed the 5' RACE reads via MiXCR and lists one record per CDR3 protein. The sample lists almost 250,000 distinct CDR3 sequences; roughly 32% were seen once. Sequenced sample: blood, either unsorted or a sorted T cell fraction (not recorded which). The origin of the receptors is a male donor with ankylosing spondylitis or in good health (not recorded which).

The rearrangement links TRBV7-8 to TRBJ2-7; D perhaps matches TRBD1 (7 bases). The germline CDR1 and CDR2 sequences are SGHVS and FQNEAQ. CDR3 length: 13 amino acids. Trimming removed 10 bases at V and 4 bases at J, with 17 bases between. Here the CDR3 DNA reads TGTGCCACCCAGGGGGGACAAGAGTACGAGCAGTACTTC. Protein sequence: CATQGGQEYEQYF.

The chain recombines TRBV12-3 or TRBV12-4 with TRBJ2-5, with D tentatively TRBD1 (5 bases). This CDR3 region has 13 residues. Trimming stripped 5 bases from V and 4 bases from J, with 11 bases between. The CDR3, as DNA: TGTGCCAGCAGTCTCAGGGCGGTAGAGACCCAGTACTTC. Translating it yields CASSLRAVETQYF.

The chain is built from TRBV4-2 and TRBJ2-3, with 10 bases that match TRBD2. CDR1 and CDR2 (germline): LGHNA, YNFKEQ. V gave up 0 bases and J gave up 4 bases; unmatched junction bases: 1. The CDR3 is made up of 15 amino acids. CDR3 amino acids: CASSQEAGGPDTQYF. Here the CDR3 DNA reads TGTGCCAGCAGCCAAGAAGCGGGGGGGCCAGATACGCAGTATTTT.

This clonotype has a handful of counts. The genes are TRBV5-1 and TRBJ1-5; D perhaps matches TRBD1 (6 bases). CDR1 and CDR2 from the germline V gene are SGHRS and YFSETQ. CDR3 length: 13 amino acids. Trimming pared 4 bases from V and 8 bases from J, leaving 13 bases between. Here the CDR3 DNA reads TGCGCCAGCAGCCGGGACATGGGTGAGCCCCAGCATTTT. This sequence encodes CASSRDMGEPQHF.

This clonotype occurred a few times. The gene calls are TRBV20-1 and TRBJ1-2, with D perhaps TRBD1 (6 bases). V gave up 4 bases and J gave up 4 bases, with 13 bases separating them. Per the germline V gene, CDR1 is DFQATT and CDR2 is SNEGSKA (reference sequence). This CDR3 comprises 13 residues. The CDR3 region has the DNA TGCAGTGCTAATGCGGGGGCGGGCTATGGCTACACCTTC. It specifies CSANAGAGYGYTF.

J is TRBJ2-3 and V is TRBV11-2; D gene ambiguous. The CDR3 is 13 amino acids. Germline values: CDR1 SGHAT, CDR2 FQNNGV. V dropped 4 bases and J dropped 6 bases, with 11 bases sitting between them. CDR3 loop: CASSSYPGDTQYF. CDR3 nucleotide sequence: TGTGCCAGCAGCTCCTACCCCGGGGATACGCAGTATTTT.

This clonotype was found a few times. This sequence joins TRBV5-1 and TRBJ1-2; unclear D gene. V lost 2 bases, J lost 4 bases, and 12 bases lay in between. The CDR3 runs to 14 residues. CDR1 is SGHRS and CDR2 is YFSETQ in the germline V gene. In nucleotides, the CDR3 is TGCGCCAGCAGCTTAGGAGGAGTCTTCTATGGCTACACCTTC. Translated: CASSLGGVFYGYTF.

The CDR3 sequence: CSARDWTPGNEKLFF. CDR3 nucleotide sequence: TGCAGTGCTAGAGATTGGACCCCTGGTAATGAAAAACTGTTTTTT. The chain has TRBV20-1 and TRBJ1-4; D remains ambiguous. V lost 0 bases to trimming and J lost 4 bases, with 12 bases between them. CDR1 and CDR2 from the germline V gene are DFQATT and SNEGSKA (reference sequence). This CDR3 spans 15 amino acids.

The gene calls are TRBV7-8 and TRBJ2-3; D unclear. Germline loops: CDR1 SGHVS, CDR2 FQNEAQ. The CDR3 is 18 amino acids. The germline V and J ends were trimmed by 5 bases and 3 bases, with 24 bases remaining between them. Here the CDR3 reads CASSQLGAGPARTDTQYF. CDR3 in DNA: TGTGCCAGCAGCCAGTTGGGCGCAGGCCCGGCTAGGACAGATACGCAGTATTTT. The variable domain in full, completed from reference TRBV7-8 and TRBJ2-3, reads GAGVSQSPRYKVAKRGQDVALRCDPISGHVSLFWYQQALGQGPEFLTYFQNEAQLDKSGLPSDRFFAERPEGSVSTLKIQRTQQEDSAVYLCASSQLGAGPARTDTQYFGPGTRLTVL.

The chain joins TRBV12-3 or TRBV12-4 to TRBJ1-2; D call uncertain. V dropped 3 bases and J dropped 8 bases, with 7 bases sitting between them. The CDR3 is made up of 11 amino acids. CDR3 residues: CASSLGLGYTF. DNA for the CDR3: TGTGCCAGCAGTTTGGGGTTAGGCTACACCTTC.

This clonotype was seen more than once but under ten times. V usage is TRBV20-1 and J usage is TRBJ1-2; the D gene is possibly TRBD1 (5 bases). The ends were cut back, 1 base at V and 13 bases at J, with 16 bases in the middle. The CDR3 has 12 residues. Germline assignment: CDR1 DFQATT and CDR2 SNEGSKA (reference sequence). DNA for the CDR3: TGCAGTGCTAGAGCCGACAGCTACCGTACCACCTTC. This translates into CSARADSYRTTF.

This clonotype was detected a few times. The chain has TRBV29-1 and TRBJ2-1; TRBD2 agrees at 9 bases. This CDR3 spans 12 amino acids. CDR1 and CDR2 (germline): SQVTM, ANQGSEA. V was pared by 4 bases and J by 8 bases, with 3 bases of the junction left unmatched. As DNA, the CDR3 is TGCAGCGTTGGCGGGGGGGCGGATGAGCAGTTCTTC. The encoded protein is CSVGGGADEQFF.

This sequence joins TRBV18 and TRBJ2-5; D call uncertain. Between the trimmed V and J ends, which lost 1 base and 3 bases, there was a span of 6 bases. Germline CDR1 is KGHSH and CDR2 is LQKENI. The CDR3 totals 13 residues. The CDR3 nucleotides are TGTGCCAGCTCACCACGCGATGAAGAGACCCAGTACTTC. Its translation: CASSPRDEETQYF.

The V and J genes are TRBV5-6 and TRBJ2-5; 12 nucleotides line up with TRBD2. Trimming at V came to 3 bases and at J to 5 bases, leaving 11 bases not matched to a gene. From germline, CDR1 is SGHDT and CDR2 YYEEEE. The length of the CDR3 is 17 residues. CDR3 loop: CASSSRGLAGGRETQYF. The DNA of the CDR3 is TGTGCCAGCAGCTCCCGCGGCCTAGCGGGGGGGCGGGAGACCCAGTACTTC.

The chain couples TRBV7-3 to TRBJ2-3; 9 nucleotides align to TRBD2. V shed 1 base, J shed 0 bases, and the junction held 5 bases outside the gene matches. Germline CDR1 is SGHTA and CDR2 is FQGTGA. The CDR3 is 17 residues long. CDR3 nucleotide sequence: TGTGCCAGCAGCTTAATCGGGCTAGCGGGGAGCACAGATACGCAGTATTTT. Its protein is CASSLIGLAGSTDTQYF.

The chain couples TRBV20-1 to TRBJ2-1; TRBD1 agrees at 7 bases. After removal of 6 bases from V and 4 bases from J, the junction contained 9 bases not matched to a gene. CDR3 length: 14 residues. Germline V gene data show CDR1 as DFQATT and CDR2 as SNEGSKA (reference sequence). The CDR3 region is CSASDRVRYNEQFF. CDR3 sequence (DNA): TGCAGTGCATCCGACAGGGTGAGGTACAATGAGCAGTTCTTC.

This chain connects TRBV9 to TRBJ2-1; possibly TRBD2 for D (6 bases). The V gene's germline CDR1 is SGDLS and CDR2 YYNGEE. V was cut by 5 bases and J by 10 bases, with 13 bases left in between. This CDR3 has 12 amino acids. CDR3 DNA: TGTGCCAGCAGTTCGGGACTTTGGGAGCAGTTCTTC. Translating gives CASSSGLWEQFF. The full variable domain, completed using reference TRBV9 and TRBJ2-1, is DSGVTQTPKHLITATGQRVTLRCSPRSGDLSVYWYQQSLDQGLQFLIQYYNGEERAKGNILERFSAQQFPDLHSELNLSSLELGDSALYFCASSSGLWEQFFGPGTRLTVL.

This clonotype occurred a few times. The chain uses TRBV29-1 and TRBJ2-1; no firm D call. Germline assignment: CDR1 SQVTM and CDR2 ANQGSEA. The CDR3 length is 10 residues. The V and J ends lost 6 bases and 6 bases respectively, with 6 bases between them. CDR3 nucleotide sequence: TGCAGCGTGCGAGGCAATGAGCAGTTCTTC. Amino acids: CSVRGNEQFF.

The chain joins TRBV28 to TRBJ1-5; the match to TRBD1 covers 7 bases. This CDR3 has 19 residues. Germline lookup yields CDR1 MDHEN and CDR2 SYDVKM. The J segment lost 0 bases and the V segment lost 5 bases, leaving 16 bases of the junction unmatched. The CDR3: CASSKTDRETLYSNQPQHF. The CDR3 nucleotides read TGTGCCAGCAGTAAAACCGACAGGGAGACCTTATATAGCAATCAGCCCCAGCATTTT.

The CDR3: CASSVVEASPLHF. CDR3 DNA: TGTGCCAGCAGCGTAGTGGAGGCCTCACCCCTCCACTTT. This chain uses TRBV9 with TRBJ1-6; D unresolved. Germline V CDR1 and CDR2: SGDLS, YYNGEE. This CDR3 has 13 amino acids. V was trimmed by 0 bases and J by 10 bases, leaving 8 bases between them.